A single sample is the source of the 19 T cell receptor beta chains below, sequenced in a study of control samples from healthy donors and cancer patients. Sequencing used immunoSEQ multiplex PCR; TCRdb keeps in-frame clones, though not all of them. The table shows roughly 170,000 clones, with around 92% occurring only once. Source material: blood. The receptors stem from a woman in her forties in good health.

This rearrangement joins TRBV20-1 to TRBJ1-2; D is unclear. This CDR3 has 11 residues. Germline V gene lookup returns CDR1 DFQATT and CDR2 SNEGSKA (reference sequence). Trimming pared 2 bases from V and 8 bases from J, leaving 9 bases between. CDR3 DNA sequence: TGCAGTGCTAGATTCCCTGAGGGCTACACCTTC. Translating it yields CSARFPEGYTF.

The chain has TRBV2 and TRBJ2-2; D might be TRBD2 (5 bases). V lost 6 bases, J lost 2 bases, and 13 bases lay in between. Germline V gene sequence: CDR1 SNHLY, CDR2 FYNNEI. CDR3 length equals 15 residues. CDR3 in DNA: TGTGCCAGCAGCGCCGGGCTAGCTAACACCGGGGAGCTGTTTTTT. It specifies CASSAGLANTGELFF.

The chain recombines TRBV3-1 (or the pseudogene TRBV3-2) with TRBJ1-1, with 8 bases fitting TRBD1. This CDR3 spans 17 amino acids. In germline, CDR1 is LGHDT, CDR2 YNNKEL (reference sequence). J gave up 3 bases and V 4 bases, and 13 bases lay outside the gene matches. Here the CDR3 reads CASSLRKAGGSYTEAFF. CDR3 sequence (DNA): TGTGCCAGCAGCCTAAGGAAAGCAGGGGGCTCGTACACTGAAGCTTTCTTT.

On this clone itself: The same CDR3 arises from other DNA sequences in this sample as well. The chain recombines TRBV7-3 with TRBJ2-1, with 7 bases identical to TRBD2. Germline V gives CDR1 SGHTA, CDR2 FQGTGA. The CDR3 is 14 amino acids. V was clipped by 8 bases and J by 7 bases; unmatched bases: 11. CDR3 sequence (DNA): TGTGCCAGCGGCGGTGGCGGGGGTGTAAATGAGCAGTTCTTC. Its translation is CASGGGGGVNEQFF.

J is TRBJ1-5 and V is TRBV18; D unclear. V was clipped by 3 bases and J by 7 bases, with 13 bases between them. The CDR3 is 14 residues long. Germline CDR1 KGHSH, CDR2 LQKENI. This chain's CDR3 is CASSPMEGAQPQHF. CDR3 sequence (DNA): TGTGCCAGCTCACCTATGGAGGGAGCCCAGCCCCAGCATTTT. Full variable domain (remainder filled in from reference TRBV18 and TRBJ1-5): NAGVMQNPRHLVRRRGQEARLRCSPMKGHSHVYWYRQLPEEGLKFMVYLQKENIIDESGMPKERFSAEFPKEGPSILRIQQVVRGDSAAYFCASSPMEGAQPQHFGDGTRLSIL.

The chain combines TRBV20-1 with TRBJ2-1; D ambiguous. CDR1 and CDR2 from the germline V gene are DFQATT and SNEGSKA (reference sequence). CDR3 length equals 11 residues. V lost 3 bases to trimming and J lost 8 bases, with 8 bases between them. CDR3 residues: CSASRRDEQFF. CDR3 bases: TGCAGTGCTAGCCGACGGGATGAGCAGTTCTTC.

J is TRBJ1-6 and V is TRBV6-5, with 12 positions matching TRBD1. Losses at the gene ends were 5 bases for V and 9 bases for J; bases not matched to a gene: 5. The CDR3 totals 15 residues. Germline lookup yields CDR1 MNHEY and CDR2 SVGAGI. The CDR3 reads CASSTGTGGGSPLHF. The CDR3 DNA sequence: TGTGCCAGCAGTACCGGGACAGGGGGCGGTTCACCCCTCCACTTT.

V and J are TRBV6-6 and TRBJ2-7; D may correspond to TRBD1 or TRBD2 (5 bases each). CDR3 length: 16 amino acids. With 2 bases removed from V and 3 bases from J, the gap between germline ends came to 17 bases. Germline values: CDR1 MNHNY, CDR2 SVGAGI (reference sequence). In DNA, the CDR3 is TGTGCCAGCAGTTACGGATGGGGGACGACGGACTACGAGCAGTACTTC. It yields the protein CASSYGWGTTDYEQYF.

The chain carries TRBV5-1 and TRBJ1-1, with a possible D match to TRBD1 (5 bases). Germline CDR1 reads SGHRS; CDR2 reads YFSETQ. The CDR3 is 14 residues long. V was clipped by 7 bases and J by 4 bases, with 17 bases between them. This CDR3 is CASGGTAGGTEAFF. As DNA, the CDR3 is TGCGCCAGCGGAGGGACGGCGGGTGGCACTGAAGCTTTCTTT.

The genes are TRBV9 and TRBJ2-3; tentative D call: TRBD2 (6 bases). CDR1 is SGDLS and CDR2 is YYNGEE in the germline V gene. The V end was cut by 0 bases, the J end by 2 bases, with 13 bases between. This CDR3 has 16 amino acids. The CDR3 sequence is CASSVGGAVITDTQYF. The DNA for the CDR3 is TGTGCCAGCAGCGTAGGCGGGGCGGTGATCACAGATACGCAGTATTTT.

The V gene is TRBV7-6, the J gene TRBJ2-3; 10 nucleotides match TRBD2. After removal of 1 base from V and 2 bases from J, the junction contained 12 bases not matched to a gene. CDR3 length: 19 amino acids. The germline gives CDR1 SGHVS, CDR2 FNYEAQ. In DNA, the CDR3 is TGTGCCAGCAGCTTAGAGGTAGCGGGGGGATTAAAACTCACAGATACGCAGTATTTT. This gives the protein CASSLEVAGGLKLTDTQYF.

V and J are TRBV19 and TRBJ2-3, with D possibly called TRBD1 or TRBD2 (5 bases each). The V and J ends lost 7 bases and 1 base respectively, with 12 bases between them. The CDR3 is 14 residues long. Germline CDR1 LNHDA, CDR2 SQIVND (reference sequence). This chain's CDR3 is CASTRGVGTDTQYF. DNA for the CDR3: TGTGCCAGTACCCGAGGGGTGGGCACAGATACGCAGTATTTT.

The chain joins TRBV7-9 to TRBJ2-7; weak D call: TRBD2 (5 bases). The CDR3 extends over 15 amino acids. Germline V CDR1 and CDR2: SEHNR, FQNEAQ (reference sequence). Trimming removed 5 bases from V and 2 bases from J, with 16 bases in between. CDR3 bases: TGTGCCAGCAGCCCCCCGGACGGGAACCCCTACGAGCAGTACTTC. It codes for CASSPPDGNPYEQYF.

V usage is TRBV27 and J usage is TRBJ1-1; unclear D gene. The V gene lost 0 bases and the J gene lost 1 base, with 6 bases spanning the gap. The CDR3 is 14 residues long. Germline CDR1 and CDR2: MNHEY and SMNVEV (reference sequence). CDR3 protein: CASSLSAGNTEAFF. CDR3 DNA: TGTGCCAGCAGTTTATCGGCAGGGAACACTGAAGCTTTCTTT.

The V and J genes are TRBV25-1 and TRBJ1-6; TRBD1 might be the D (5 bases). The CDR3 contains 13 residues. V gave up 7 bases and J gave up 10 bases, with 14 bases separating them. Germline CDR1 MGHDK, CDR2 SYGVNS. The CDR3 DNA reads TGTGCCAGCAAGAGGGGAAATGGGTCACCCCTCCACTTT. It codes for CASKRGNGSPLHF.

In this sample, this clone turned up a few times. The V and J genes are TRBV14 and TRBJ1-6, with TRBD1 matching 7 bases. The CDR3 sequence is 14 residues long. CDR1 and CDR2 (germline): SGHDN, FVKESK. Trimming at V came to 3 bases and at J to 7 bases, leaving 3 bases not matched to a gene. The CDR3 region is CASSQEGANSPLHF. DNA for the CDR3: TGTGCCAGCAGCCAGGAGGGGGCCAATTCACCCCTCCACTTT.

The chain recombines TRBV6-5 with TRBJ1-4; D remains unclear. V was trimmed by 6 bases and J by 5 bases, leaving 16 bases between them. Germline CDR1 reads MNHEY; CDR2 reads SVGAGI. The CDR3 has 15 residues. CDR3 coding DNA: TGTGCCAGCAGCCCCTACGCCGGAAGAAATGAAAAACTGTTTTTT. This gives the protein CASSPYAGRNEKLFF.

In regard to this clone: This CDR3 is also generated by other DNA sequences in the sample. The CDR3 loop is CASMGTDRYYEQYF. CDR3 in DNA: TGTGCCAGCATGGGGACTGACCGCTACTACGAGCAGTACTTC. The rearrangement links TRBV2 to TRBJ2-7, with a possible D match to TRBD2 (6 bases). Trimming pared 7 bases from V and 3 bases from J, leaving 16 bases between. The germline gives CDR1 SNHLY, CDR2 FYNNEI. There are 14 residues in the CDR3.

The rearrangement links TRBV21-1 to TRBJ2-5; TRBD2 is the table's D call, not checked against the DNA. TRBV21-1 is given as a pseudogene. The CDR3 loop spans 14 amino acids. The CDR3 region is CASSNEGHQETQYF. The CDR3 region has the DNA TGTGCCAGCAGCAATGAGGGTCACCAAGAGACCCAGTACTTC.